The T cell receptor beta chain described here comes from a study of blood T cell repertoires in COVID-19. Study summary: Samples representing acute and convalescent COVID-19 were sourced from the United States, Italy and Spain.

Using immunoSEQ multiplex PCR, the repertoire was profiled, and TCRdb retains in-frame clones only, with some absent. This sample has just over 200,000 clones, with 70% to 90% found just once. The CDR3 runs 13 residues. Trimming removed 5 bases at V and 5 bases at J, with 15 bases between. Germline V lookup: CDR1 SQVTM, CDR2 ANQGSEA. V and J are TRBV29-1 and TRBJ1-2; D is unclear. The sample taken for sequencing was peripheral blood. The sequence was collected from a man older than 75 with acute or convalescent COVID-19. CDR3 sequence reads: CSVLSSGLYGYTF. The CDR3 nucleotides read TGCAGCGTTCTATCCTCCGGGTTGTATGGCTACACCTTC.